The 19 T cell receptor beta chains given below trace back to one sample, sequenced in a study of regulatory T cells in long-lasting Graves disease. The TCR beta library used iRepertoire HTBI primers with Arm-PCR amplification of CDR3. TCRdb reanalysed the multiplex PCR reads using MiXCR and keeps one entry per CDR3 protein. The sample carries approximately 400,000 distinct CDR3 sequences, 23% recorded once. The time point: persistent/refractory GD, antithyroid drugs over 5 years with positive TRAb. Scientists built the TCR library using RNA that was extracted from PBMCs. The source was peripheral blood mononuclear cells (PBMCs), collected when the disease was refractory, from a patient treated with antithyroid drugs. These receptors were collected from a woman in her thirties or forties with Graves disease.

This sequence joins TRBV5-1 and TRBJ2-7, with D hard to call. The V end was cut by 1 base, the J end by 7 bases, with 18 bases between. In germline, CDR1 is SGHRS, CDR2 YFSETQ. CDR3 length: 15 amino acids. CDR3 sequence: CASSLSSRGVREQYF. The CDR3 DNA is TGCGCCAGCAGCTTGAGTTCTCGAGGTGTGAGAGAGCAGTACTTC.

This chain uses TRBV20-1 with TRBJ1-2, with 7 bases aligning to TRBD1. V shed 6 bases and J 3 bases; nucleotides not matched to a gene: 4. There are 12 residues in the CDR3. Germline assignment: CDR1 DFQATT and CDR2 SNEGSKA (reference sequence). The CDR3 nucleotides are TGCAGTGCCCCAACAGGGGACTATGGCTACACCTTC. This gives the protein CSAPTGDYGYTF.

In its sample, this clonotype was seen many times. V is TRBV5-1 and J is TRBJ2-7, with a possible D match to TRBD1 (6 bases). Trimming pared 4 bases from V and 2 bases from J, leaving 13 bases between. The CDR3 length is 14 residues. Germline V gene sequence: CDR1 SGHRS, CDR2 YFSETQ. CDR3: CASSRDTLTYEQYF. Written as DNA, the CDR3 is TGCGCCAGCAGCAGGGACACCCTAACCTACGAGCAGTACTTC.

The CDR3 spells CASSQKGAGGLETQYF. DNA of the CDR3: TGTGCCAGCAGCCAAAAAGGAGCGGGAGGGCTTGAGACCCAGTACTTC. The chain links TRBV3-1 to TRBJ2-5, with 10 bases fitting TRBD2. The CDR3 runs to 16 residues. Trimming at V came to 2 bases and at J to 5 bases, leaving 8 bases not matched to a gene. CDR1 and CDR2 from the germline V gene are LGHDT and YNNKEL (reference sequence).

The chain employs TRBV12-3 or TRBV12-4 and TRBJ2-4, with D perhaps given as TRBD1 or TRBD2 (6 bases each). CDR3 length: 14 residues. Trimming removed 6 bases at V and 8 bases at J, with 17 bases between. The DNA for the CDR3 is TGTGCCAGCAGCCTCAAGGGGGGTTTTGACATTCAGTACTTC. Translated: CASSLKGGFDIQYF.

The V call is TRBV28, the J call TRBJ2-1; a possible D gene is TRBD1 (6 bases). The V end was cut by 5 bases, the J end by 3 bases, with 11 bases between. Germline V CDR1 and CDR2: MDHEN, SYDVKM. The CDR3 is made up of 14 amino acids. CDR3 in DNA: TGTGCCAGCAGTCCCGGGACATTCTACAATGAGCAGTTCTTC. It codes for CASSPGTFYNEQFF.

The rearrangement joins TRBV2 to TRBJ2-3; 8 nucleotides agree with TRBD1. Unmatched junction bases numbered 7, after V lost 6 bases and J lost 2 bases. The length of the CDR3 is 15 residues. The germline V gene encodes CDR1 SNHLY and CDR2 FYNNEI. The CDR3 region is CASRADRGYTDTQYF. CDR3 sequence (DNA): TGTGCCAGCAGAGCCGACAGGGGATACACAGATACGCAGTATTTT.

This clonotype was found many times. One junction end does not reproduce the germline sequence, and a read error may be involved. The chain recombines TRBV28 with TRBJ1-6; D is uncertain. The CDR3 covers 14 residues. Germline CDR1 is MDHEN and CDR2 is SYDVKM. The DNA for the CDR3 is TGTGCCAGCAGTTACCCTCAATTAAATTCGCCCCTCCACTTT. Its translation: CASSYPQLNSPLHF.

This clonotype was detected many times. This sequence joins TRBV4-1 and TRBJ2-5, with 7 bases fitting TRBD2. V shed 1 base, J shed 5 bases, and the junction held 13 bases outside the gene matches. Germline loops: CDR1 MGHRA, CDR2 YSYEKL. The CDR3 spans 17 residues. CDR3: CASSQGIKQRDAETQYF. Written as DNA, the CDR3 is TGCGCCAGCAGCCAAGGGATTAAACAGCGGGACGCGGAGACCCAGTACTTC.

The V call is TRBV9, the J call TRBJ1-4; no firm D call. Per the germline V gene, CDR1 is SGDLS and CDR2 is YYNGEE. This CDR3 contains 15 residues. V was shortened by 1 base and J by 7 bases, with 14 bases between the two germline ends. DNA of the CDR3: TGTGCCAGCAGCGTATATGGGGATAGTGGTGAAAAACTGTTTTTT. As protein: CASSVYGDSGEKLFF. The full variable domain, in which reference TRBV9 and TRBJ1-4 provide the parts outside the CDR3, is DSGVTQTPKHLITATGQRVTLRCSPRSGDLSVYWYQQSLDQGLQFLIQYYNGEERAKGNILERFSAQQFPDLHSELNLSSLELGDSALYFCASSVYGDSGEKLFFGSGTQLSVL.

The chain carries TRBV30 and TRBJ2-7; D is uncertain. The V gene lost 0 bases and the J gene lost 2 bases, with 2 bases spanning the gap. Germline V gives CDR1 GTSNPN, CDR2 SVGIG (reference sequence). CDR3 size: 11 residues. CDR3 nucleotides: TGTGCCTGGAGTGTGACCTACGAGCAGTACTTC. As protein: CAWSVTYEQYF.

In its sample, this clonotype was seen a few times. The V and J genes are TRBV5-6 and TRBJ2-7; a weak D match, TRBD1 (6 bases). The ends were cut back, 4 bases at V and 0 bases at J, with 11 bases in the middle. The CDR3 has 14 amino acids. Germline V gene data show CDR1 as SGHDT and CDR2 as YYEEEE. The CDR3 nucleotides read TGTGCCAGCAGCGGGGGCCCAAGCTCCTACGAGCAGTACTTC. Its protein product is CASSGGPSSYEQYF. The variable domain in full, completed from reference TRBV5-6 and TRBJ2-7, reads DAGVTQSPTHLIKTRGQQVTLRCSPKSGHDTVSWYQQALGQGPQFIFQYYEEEERQRGNFPDRFSGHQFPNYSSELNVNALLLGDSALYLCASSGGPSSYEQYFGPGTRLTVT.

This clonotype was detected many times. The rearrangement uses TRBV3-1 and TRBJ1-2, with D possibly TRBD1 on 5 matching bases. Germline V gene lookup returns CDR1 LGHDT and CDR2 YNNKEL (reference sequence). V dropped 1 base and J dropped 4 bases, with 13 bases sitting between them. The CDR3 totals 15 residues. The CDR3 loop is CASSQGNFRGYGYTF. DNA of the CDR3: TGTGCCAGCAGCCAAGGGAACTTTAGGGGCTATGGCTACACCTTC.

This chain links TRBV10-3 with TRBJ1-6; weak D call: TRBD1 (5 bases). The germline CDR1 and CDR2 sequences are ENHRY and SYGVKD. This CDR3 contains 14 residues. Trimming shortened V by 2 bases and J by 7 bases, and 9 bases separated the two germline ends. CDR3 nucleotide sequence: TGTGCCATCAGTGAGGACAGCCTAAATTCACCCCTCCACTTT. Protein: CAISEDSLNSPLHF.

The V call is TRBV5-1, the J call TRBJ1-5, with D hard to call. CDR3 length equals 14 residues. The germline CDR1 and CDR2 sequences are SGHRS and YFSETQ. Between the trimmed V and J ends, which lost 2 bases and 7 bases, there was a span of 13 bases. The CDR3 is CASSFTGIGQPQHF. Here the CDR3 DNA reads TGCGCCAGCAGCTTTACGGGTATTGGACAGCCCCAGCATTTT.

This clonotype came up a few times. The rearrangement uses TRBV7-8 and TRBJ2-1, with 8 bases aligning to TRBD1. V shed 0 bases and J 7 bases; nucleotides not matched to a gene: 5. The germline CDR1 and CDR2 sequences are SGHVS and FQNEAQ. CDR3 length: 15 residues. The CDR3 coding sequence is TGTGCCAGCAGCTTAGCTCGGACAGGGTGGAATGAGCAGTTCTTC. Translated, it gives CASSLARTGWNEQFF.

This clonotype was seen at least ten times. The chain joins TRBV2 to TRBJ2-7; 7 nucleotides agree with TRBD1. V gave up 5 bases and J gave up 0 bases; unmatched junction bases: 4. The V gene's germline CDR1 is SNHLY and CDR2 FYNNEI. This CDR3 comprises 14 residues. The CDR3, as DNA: TGTGCCAGCAGTCCGGGACAGCTCTCCTACGAGCAGTACTTC. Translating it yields CASSPGQLSYEQYF.

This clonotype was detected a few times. The CDR3 sequence: CSARDPGTQYF. The CDR3 bases are TGCAGTGCTAGAGATCCCGGGACCCAGTACTTC. The J gene is TRBJ2-5, the V gene TRBV20-1; D is ambiguous. Trimming removed 0 bases from V and 7 bases from J, with 6 bases in between. The CDR3 is 11 residues long. Germline CDR1 and CDR2: DFQATT and SNEGSKA (reference sequence).

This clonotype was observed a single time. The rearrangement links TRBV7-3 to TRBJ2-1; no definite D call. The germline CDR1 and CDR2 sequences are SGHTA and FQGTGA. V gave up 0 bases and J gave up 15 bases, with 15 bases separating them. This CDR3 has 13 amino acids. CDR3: CASSLTRLDMSFF. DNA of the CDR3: TGTGCCAGCAGCTTAACAAGACTGGATATGTCGTTCTTC.